These 21 T cell receptor beta chains share one sample of origin, sequenced in a study of long-term antiretroviral therapy in people with HIV. The authors ran the immunoSEQ assay, v3.0, at survey level. Produced via immunoSEQ multiplex PCR; TCRdb's table is partial and in-frame only. Of 20,000 or so clones in the sample, approximately 82% were seen once. Specimen: unsorted PBMCs, collected 0.1 years before starting antiretroviral therapy. These receptors were taken from a man aged 18-30 years with HIV.

The V gene is TRBV10-3, the J gene TRBJ2-7, with D hard to call. This CDR3 is 15 amino acids long. From germline, CDR1 is ENHRY and CDR2 SYGVKD. V dropped 5 bases and J dropped 2 bases, with 16 bases sitting between them. The CDR3 bases are TGTGCCATCAGTAGCGAGTCGGGCGTGGCCTACGAGCAGTACTTC. It yields the protein CAISSESGVAYEQYF.

The chain joins TRBV28 to TRBJ2-2; D is possibly TRBD1 (6 bases). The CDR3 contains 18 residues. Deletions cut 5 bases from V and 5 bases from J, with 24 bases between. In germline, CDR1 is MDHEN, CDR2 SYDVKM. The CDR3: CASSLSFGQRDGTGELFF. In DNA form, the CDR3 reads TGTGCCAGCAGTCTTAGCTTCGGACAGAGGGATGGGACCGGGGAGCTGTTTTTT. Filled out from reference TRBV28 and TRBJ2-2, the complete variable domain reads DVKVTQSSRYLVKRTGEKVFLECVQDMDHENMFWYRQDPGLGLRLIYFSYDVKMKEKGDIPEGYSVSREKKERFSLILESASTNQTSMYLCASSLSFGQRDGTGELFFGEGSRLTVL.

The chain links TRBV28 to TRBJ2-7, with D unresolved. Trimming shortened V by 5 bases and J by 2 bases, and 4 bases separated the two germline ends. The CDR3 runs 11 residues. Germline V gene sequence: CDR1 MDHEN, CDR2 SYDVKM. This chain's CDR3 is CASSLTYEQYF. The CDR3 bases are TGTGCCAGCAGTCTGACCTACGAGCAGTACTTC.

The chain combines TRBV28 with TRBJ2-7; 9 bases map to TRBD2. The CDR3 runs 15 residues. With V trimmed by 5 bases and J by 2 bases, 7 bases remained unmatched. Germline CDR1 is MDHEN and CDR2 is SYDVKM. The DNA of the CDR3 is TGTGCCAGCAGTGACGCTCTAGCGGGGACCTACGAGCAGTACTTC. Its protein is CASSDALAGTYEQYF.

This rearrangement joins TRBV30 to TRBJ1-6, with D perhaps matching TRBD1 (6 bases). The CDR3 loop spans 14 amino acids. Trimming pared 0 bases from V and 9 bases from J, leaving 12 bases between. From germline, CDR1 is GTSNPN and CDR2 SVGIG (reference sequence). CDR3 sequence reads: CAWSVLIGGSPLHF. The CDR3 nucleotides are TGTGCCTGGAGTGTACTCATAGGGGGTTCACCCCTCCACTTT.

This chain links TRBV28 with TRBJ2-1; TRBD1 aligns across 11 bases. Trimming cost V 3 bases and J 8 bases; bases outside gene matches: 3. Germline values: CDR1 MDHEN, CDR2 SYDVKM. The CDR3 extends over 14 amino acids. The CDR3 DNA follows: TGTGCCAGCAGTTTCGGACAGGGGGCGGATGAGCAGTTCTTC. It yields the protein CASSFGQGADEQFF. The full variable domain, with the rest looked up from reference TRBV28 and TRBJ2-1, is DVKVTQSSRYLVKRTGEKVFLECVQDMDHENMFWYRQDPGLGLRLIYFSYDVKMKEKGDIPEGYSVSREKKERFSLILESASTNQTSMYLCASSFGQGADEQFFGPGTRLTVL.

Written as DNA, the CDR3 is TGTGCCAGCCGAGTCGGGGGGGGCACAGATACGCAGTATTTT. Protein sequence: CASRVGGGTDTQYF. The V call is TRBV19, the J call TRBJ2-3, with 8 bases identical to TRBD2. This CDR3 is 14 amino acids long. V lost 9 bases to trimming and J lost 1 base; unmatched junction nucleotides: 6. Per the germline V gene, CDR1 is LNHDA and CDR2 is SQIVND (reference sequence).

The rearrangement joins TRBV10-3 to TRBJ2-2, with 9 bases that match TRBD2. V shed 2 bases, J shed 6 bases, and the junction held 13 bases outside the gene matches. The germline gives CDR1 ENHRY, CDR2 SYGVKD. The CDR3 extends over 18 amino acids. The CDR3 here is CAISEVDSGRFLAGELFF. For the CDR3, the DNA is TGTGCCATCAGTGAGGTGGATAGCGGGAGATTTTTGGCCGGGGAGCTGTTTTTT.

This clone was counted a single time. This chain uses TRBV25-1 with TRBJ1-4; D is possibly TRBD1 (6 bases). Germline CDR1 reads MGHDK; CDR2 reads SYGVNS. The CDR3 consists of 17 residues. Trimming left V 7 bases short and J 0 bases short, with 18 bases between. This CDR3 is CASKGGGSFATNEKLFF. The DNA of the CDR3 is TGTGCCAGCAAGGGGGGGGGCAGTTTTGCAACTAATGAAAAACTGTTTTTT.

The CDR3 DNA sequence: TGTGCCTGGAGCGTACCACAGGGAAACGGGGCCAACGTCCTGACTTTC. This encodes CAWSVPQGNGANVLTF. The J gene is TRBJ2-6, the V gene TRBV30; possible D gene TRBD1, 6 bases. Between the trimmed V and J ends, which lost 3 bases and 4 bases, there was a span of 16 bases. The CDR3 is 16 amino acids. Looked up from germline, CDR1 is GTSNPN and CDR2 is SVGIG (reference sequence).

The genes are TRBV2 and TRBJ2-7; TRBD1 might be the D (6 bases). This CDR3 has 18 residues. V was pared by 3 bases and J by 2 bases, with 23 bases between. Germline V gives CDR1 SNHLY, CDR2 FYNNEI. CDR3 sequence: CASSDGVAPQGWPYEQYF. Written as DNA, the CDR3 is TGTGCCAGCAGTGACGGGGTGGCCCCACAGGGCTGGCCCTACGAGCAGTACTTC.

The chain uses TRBV28 and TRBJ1-1; no clear D. CDR3 size: 15 residues. Trimming stripped 6 bases from V and 0 bases from J, with 14 bases between. Germline loops: CDR1 MDHEN, CDR2 SYDVKM. The CDR3 loop is CASRSVQGMNTEAFF. CDR3 nucleotide sequence: TGTGCCAGCAGGTCTGTACAAGGAATGAACACTGAAGCTTTCTTT.

This rearrangement joins TRBV10-2 to TRBJ1-1; D might be TRBD1 (5 bases). CDR3 length: 11 amino acids. Germline CDR1 WSHSY, CDR2 SAAADI. Trimming cost V 11 bases and J 2 bases, with 9 bases left between them. The CDR3 loop is CAVGGNTEAFF. The DNA for the CDR3 is TGCGCCGTCGGGGGAAACACTGAAGCTTTCTTT.

V gene TRBV7-2 combines with J gene TRBJ1-5, with 7 bases aligning to TRBD1. V dropped 5 bases and J dropped 1; count of bases not matched to a gene: 8. CDR1 is SGHTA, CDR2 FQGNSA, per germline. The CDR3 is 16 residues long. In DNA form, the CDR3 reads TGTGCCAGCAGCCCAAACAGGGGAGGAAGCAATCAGCCCCAGCATTTT. Protein: CASSPNRGGSNQPQHF.

The chain has TRBV6-5 and TRBJ2-3; the match to TRBD2 covers 7 bases. Germline V CDR1 and CDR2: MNHEY, SVGAGI. This CDR3 region has 15 residues. V dropped 0 bases and J dropped 2; count of bases not matched to a gene: 2. CDR3 amino acids: CASSYSREVTDTQYF. In nucleotides, the CDR3 is TGTGCCAGCAGTTACTCCCGGGAGGTCACAGATACGCAGTATTTT.

The rearrangement joins TRBV28 to TRBJ2-7; D possibly corresponds to TRBD2 (5 bases). This CDR3 is 13 amino acids long. Germline CDR1 and CDR2: MDHEN and SYDVKM. Trimming took off 8 bases at V and 1 base at J, with 12 bases between the two ends. CDR3 DNA: TGTGCCAGCCAATACGGGATATCCTACGAGCAGTACTTC. Amino acids: CASQYGISYEQYF. The full variable domain, rest sourced from reference TRBV28 and TRBJ2-7, is DVKVTQSSRYLVKRTGEKVFLECVQDMDHENMFWYRQDPGLGLRLIYFSYDVKMKEKGDIPEGYSVSREKKERFSLILESASTNQTSMYLCASQYGISYEQYFGPGTRLTVT.

This clone was found a few times. The chain joins TRBV10-1 to TRBJ1-6, with a weak D call TRBD1 (5 bases). The germline V gene has CDR1 WNHNN and CDR2 SYGVQD (reference sequence). The CDR3 loop spans 14 amino acids. The CDR3 protein is CVWGKSSYNSPLHF. As DNA, the CDR3 is TGCGTATGGGGCAAGAGCTCCTATAATTCACCCCTCCACTTT.

The chain uses TRBV6-5 and TRBJ2-1; no clear D. V gave up 2 bases and J gave up 8 bases, with 7 bases separating them. The germline V gene has CDR1 MNHEY and CDR2 SVGAGI. The CDR3 consists of 12 residues. The CDR3 region has the DNA TGTGCCAGCAGTTACCTCCCATATGAGCAGTTCTTC. It encodes CASSYLPYEQFF.

The chain carries TRBV7-3 and TRBJ2-3; TRBD2 matches at 9 bases. The V gene's germline CDR1 is SGHTA and CDR2 FQGTGA. The CDR3 consists of 15 residues. The V segment lost 2 bases and the J segment 4 bases; nucleotides outside the gene matches: 4. The CDR3 coding sequence is TGTGCCAGCAGCTTAGCTAGCGGGGTCGCAGATACGCAGTATTTT. Its translation: CASSLASGVADTQYF.

The rearrangement joins TRBV19 to TRBJ2-6; D is undetermined. This CDR3 has 15 residues. Trimming stripped 2 bases from V and 3 bases from J, with 8 bases between. In germline, CDR1 is LNHDA, CDR2 SQIVND (reference sequence). CDR3 amino acids: CASSILGSGANVLTF. CDR3 DNA: TGTGCCAGTAGTATATTGGGCAGTGGGGCCAACGTCCTGACTTTC.

The rearrangement uses TRBV28 and TRBJ2-7, with 7 nucleotides matching TRBD2. V lost 3 bases, J lost 0 bases, and 5 bases stayed unmatched. Germline loops: CDR1 MDHEN, CDR2 SYDVKM. CDR3 length: 15 residues. CDR3 DNA sequence: TGTGCCAGCAGTTTGGCTCGGGACTACTCCTACGAGCAGTACTTC. It encodes CASSLARDYSYEQYF.